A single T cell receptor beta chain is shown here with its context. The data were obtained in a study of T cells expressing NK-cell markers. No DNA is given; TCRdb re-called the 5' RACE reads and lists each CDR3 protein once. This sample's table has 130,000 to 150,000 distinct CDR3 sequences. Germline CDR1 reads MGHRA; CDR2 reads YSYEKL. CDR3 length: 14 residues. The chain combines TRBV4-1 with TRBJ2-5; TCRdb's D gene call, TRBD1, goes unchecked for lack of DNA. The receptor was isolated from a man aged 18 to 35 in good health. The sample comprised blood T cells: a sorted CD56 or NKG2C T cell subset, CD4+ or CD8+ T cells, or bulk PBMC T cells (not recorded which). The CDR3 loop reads CASSLWTGVETQYF.